This T cell receptor beta chain was documented in a study of long-term antiretroviral therapy in people with HIV (dated by TCRdb to 2021 to 2024). Context from the whole study: Collection of the earliest samples took place about a decade ahead of the 2015 WHO recommendation for immediate ART, at a time when ART was typically delayed until CD4 counts fell. From 25 to 30 adults with confirmed HIV infection, the cohort provided approximately 190 cryopreserved PBMC samples, gathered serially across a mean of around six years (range 1-12). No cross-contamination during QIAcube processing turned up in test extractions that ran a monoclonal T-cell line alongside around 32 polyclonal samples. Of the roughly 30 participants with HIV, about twelve were female. A retrospective serial study tested whether changes in peripheral blood TRB repertoire composition and diversity were associated with ART initiation and durable HIV suppression. General findings and caveats noted by the study authors: Since PBMC availability was limited, sequencing covered only the TCR beta chain, with no alpha chain pairing. Narrower CDR3 length ranges were observed in HIV repertoires than in controls, and an antigen-experienced repertoire with only a slight naive shift after ART was suggested by the network structure. Inferences about post-ART repertoire changes are limited because no data were available on ART adherence, viral resistance or therapy changes. ART initiation was associated with a significant increase in TRB diversity, but diversity stayed significantly below transplant donor controls even after long-term ART. Unsorted PBMC were profiled instead of sorted CD4+ and CD8+ T cells because pre-ART samples had limited cell numbers. Samples dated from the mid-2000s to the late 2010s, and the ART regimens used may be less effective than current ones. At every time point, the repertoire was dominated by expanded TRB clones first identified before ART initiation, although this dominance fluctuated and, in many PLHIV, declined after ART.

Ends trimmed: V by 0 bases, J by 5 bases; bases unmatched to a gene: 7. The CDR3, cysteine through phenylalanine, is 15 amino acids long. The only DNA kept is the CDR3, 45 bases in frame from the first base. The germline V gene (reference sequence) provides CDR1 SGHNT and CDR2 YYREEE. The immunoSEQ hsTCRB v3.0 assay was used at survey level resolution for TRB variable region sequencing. The target sequencing depth for TRB was roughly 35,000-50,000 T-cell genomes per sample. An Illumina MiSeq with a v3 150-cycle kit was used to sequence the pooled TRB libraries. Turning to the authors' computational methods: Repertoire analysis ran in R within a reproducible Nextflow workflow covering QC, data transformation and analysis. Custom analyses were implemented in LymphoSeq2, an R package for AIRR-Seq data exploration. Four samples yielding fewer than 5000 total TRB sequences were excluded, leaving 188 analyzed HIV repertoires. Among the approximately 190 retained HIV repertoires, roughly 60 were collected before ART initiation and around 130 were collected after ART initiation. Repertoires were downsampled to 5000 TRB nucleotide sequences, and summary statistics were averaged over 100 downsampling iterations. Only TRB sequences with CDR3 regions of at least seven amino acids were retained for analysis. Diversity was measured with a Shannon entropy-derived clonality score and the Gini coefficient. In repertoire networks, the top 5000 CDR3 amino acid sequences were linked whenever an edit distance of one separated two sequences. Antigen specificity groups and MHC restriction were predicted for TRB CDR3 amino acid sequences with GLIPH2. CDR3 amino acid sequences were matched against VDJdb and McPAS-TCR to flag known CMV, EBV, HIV or tissue antigen associations. Pre-ART, post-ART and control groups were compared with Wilcoxon signed-rank tests and Holm-Bonferroni correction. TCRdb stores this immuneACCESS table with in-frame sequences only. Part of the clones is absent; in the studies checked, under half of the shortfall reflects unresolved V genes, and no reason is known for the rest. The V and J calls and clone size were taken over from that table, and D and trimming were inferred from the DNA. Across this sample there are about 35,000 clones, with roughly 80% seen only once. Roughly 6.6% of the sample is taken by the ten largest.

Inclusion was restricted to participants for whom at least one PBMC sample before ART initiation and at least two post-ART samples were available. Every participant with HIV received treatment in the United States of America. Before DNA extraction, cryopreserved samples containing about 0.9-10 million PBMC were thawed and washed. At the time of the earliest PBMC sample, participants with HIV were aged between roughly 23 and 60 years. PBMC samples from each participant spanned 1-4 timepoints before ART initiation and 2-8 timepoints after ART initiation, with a median of 7 samples. Serial HIV viral load, CD4+ T-cell count, ART history and demographic data were obtained for every participant. Using a Qiagen kit on a QIAcube, genomic DNA was extracted from unsorted PBMC, with samples processed in batches of 12. About this clone: Its antigen has not been determined. Per-base quality was not reported, and no clone a single base away is much larger than it.

The receptor comes from a woman aged 45-59 years with HIV. Sample: unsorted PBMCs, taken 2 years after starting antiretroviral therapy. This chain joins TRBV5-4 to TRBJ2-5; 7 middle bases align to TRBD2. The CDR3 in this case is CASSLGGGGAETQYF. The bases read TGTGCCAGCAGCTTGGGCGGGGGAGGTGCGGAGACCCAGTACTTC.